The source of this T cell receptor (beta chain) is a study of shared clonotypes between healthy human individuals. About the study: Contributing individuals were two females and three males aged 18 to 49.

Unsorted PBMC DNA underwent sequencing on ten immunoSEQ deep assay plates. Measured with immunoSEQ multiplex PCR; TCRdb has only the in-frame clones, and not every one. Altogether over 400,000 clones are present, over 75% being singletons, with the ten largest covering roughly 13%. General study findings and limits: Clonotype sharing among donors was expected to depend on sequencing depth.

As to this clone: Its target is unknown.

The donors, all of them Caucasian adults, lived in Nashville, Tennessee. CDR1 is MDHEN and CDR2 is SYDVKM in the germline V gene. The CDR3 runs to 16 residues. Trimming cost V 3 bases and J 2 bases; bases outside gene matches: 9. Material for sequencing was PBMCs. This chain connects TRBV28 to TRBJ2-7, with 8 nucleotides matching TRBD1. This clonotype originated in a woman between 35 and 50 years old in good health. Some clones in this sample may be carry-over from other donors' samples. CDR3 residues: CASSFGGGQGAYEQYF. The CDR3 DNA follows: TGTGCCAGCAGTTTTGGAGGAGGACAGGGAGCCTACGAGCAGTACTTC.